The next 24 T cell receptor beta chains were all read from a single sample in a study of T cells after yellow fever vaccination. Using its own MiXCR run on the 5' RACE reads, TCRdb lists one record per CDR3 protein. The top ten hold more than 13% of the sample, which has around 590,000 distinct CDR3 sequences, roughly an eighth seen once. The sequenced sample was PBMCs, obtained on the day of the yellow fever booster vaccination. These receptor sequences come from a man aged 25-40 years who received the YFV17D yellow fever vaccine.

This clonotype was counted once. V is TRBV4-3 and J is TRBJ1-1, with a tentative D call TRBD1 (5 bases). The CDR3 length is 16 residues. V was shortened by 4 bases and J by 1 base, with 16 bases between the two germline ends. CDR1 and CDR2 (germline): LGHNA, YSLEER. The CDR3 DNA follows: TGCGCCAGCAGCCCTCAAAGCAGGGTTAGGAACACTGAAGCTTTCTTT. Protein product: CASSPQSRVRNTEAFF.

The chain employs TRBV3-1 and TRBJ1-4; TRBD1 aligns across 7 bases. The CDR3 runs to 15 residues. V lost 5 bases, J lost 2 bases, and 5 bases stayed unmatched. CDR1 and CDR2 from the germline V gene are LGHDT and YNNKEL (reference sequence). The CDR3 DNA sequence: TGTGCCAGCAGCAATCCGGGACAGACTAATGAAAAACTGTTTTTT. This translates into CASSNPGQTNEKLFF.

The chain combines TRBV3-1 with TRBJ2-3; 7 bases agree with TRBD1. The trim removed 6 bases at V and 2 bases at J, leaving 8 bases unmatched. The CDR3 sequence is 15 residues long. Germline V CDR1 and CDR2: LGHDT, YNNKEL (reference sequence). Here the CDR3 reads CASRLRQGVTDTQYF. The CDR3 region has the DNA TGTGCCAGCAGACTCAGACAGGGAGTCACAGATACGCAGTATTTT.

The V gene is TRBV5-1, the J gene TRBJ2-7, with a possible D match to TRBD2 (5 bases). The germline V gene has CDR1 SGHRS and CDR2 YFSETQ. Trimming shortened V by 1 base and J by 6 bases, and 17 bases separated the two germline ends. This CDR3 contains 15 residues. The chain's CDR3 is CASSLTGARRGEQYF. As DNA, the CDR3 is TGCGCCAGCAGCTTGACCGGCGCTCGCCGGGGCGAGCAGTACTTC.

The chain has TRBV3-1 and TRBJ2-1, with 13 bases aligning to TRBD2. Unmatched junction bases numbered 8, after V lost 5 bases and J lost 7 bases. CDR1 LGHDT and CDR2 YNNKEL come from the germline V gene (reference sequence). This CDR3 spans 16 amino acids. CDR3 sequence: CASSSPGTSGKNEQFF. CDR3 bases: TGTGCCAGCAGCAGCCCCGGGACTAGCGGGAAAAATGAGCAGTTCTTC.

The rearrangement uses TRBV20-1 and TRBJ2-3; the match to TRBD2 covers 10 bases. There are 17 residues in the CDR3. Trimming at V came to 0 bases and at J to 3 bases, leaving 9 bases not matched to a gene. Germline V gives CDR1 DFQATT, CDR2 SNEGSKA (reference sequence). CDR3 in DNA: TGCAGTGCTAGAGATCCCTTCGGACTAGCGGATACAGATACGCAGTATTTT. Protein product: CSARDPFGLADTDTQYF.

This clonotype was detected a few times. The V gene is TRBV7-2, the J gene TRBJ2-5, with TRBD2 as a possible D gene (6 bases). With 2 bases removed from V and 2 bases from J, the gap between germline ends came to 12 bases. Germline V CDR1 and CDR2: SGHTA, FQGNSA. CDR3 length equals 15 residues. The CDR3 DNA is TGTGCCAGCAGCTTAATGAATAGCGGTCAAGAGACCCAGTACTTC. This codes for CASSLMNSGQETQYF.

The chain combines TRBV5-1 with TRBJ2-7; 11 nucleotides align to TRBD2. V gave up 4 bases and J gave up 2 bases; unmatched junction bases: 5. The CDR3 contains 15 residues. Germline CDR1 reads SGHRS; CDR2 reads YFSETQ. CDR3 sequence (DNA): TGCGCCAGCAGCCTGACTAGCGGGGAAACCTACGAGCAGTACTTC. It is translated as CASSLTSGETYEQYF.

The chain employs TRBV2 and TRBJ2-7; 7 bases agree with TRBD1. V shed 7 bases and J 8 bases; nucleotides not matched to a gene: 5. The CDR3 has 11 residues. CDR1 SNHLY and CDR2 FYNNEI come from the germline V gene. CDR3 sequence reads: CASTRDRKQYF. DNA of the CDR3: TGTGCCAGCACAAGGGACAGAAAGCAGTACTTC.

On this clonotype itself: Mismatch with germline at one junction end may stem from a read error. J is TRBJ1-5 and V is TRBV20-1; TRBD1 matches 10 bases. This CDR3 is built from 14 residues. Germline V gene data show CDR1 as DFQATT and CDR2 as SNEGSKA (reference sequence). The CDR3 is CCAGAGQGFQPQHF. CDR3 sequence (DNA): TGCTGTGCTGGGGCGGGACAGGGGTTCCAGCCCCAGCATTTT.

This chain connects TRBV7-2 to TRBJ1-1; a weak D match, TRBD1 (6 bases). The V end lost 1 base, the J end lost 4 bases, and 7 bases lay between the germline ends. The CDR3 consists of 13 residues. Germline CDR1 reads SGHTA; CDR2 reads FQGNSA. CDR3 DNA sequence: TGTGCCAGCAGCTTAGGACAGGTCACTGAAGCTTTCTTT. Residues: CASSLGQVTEAFF.

This clonotype was seen more than once but under ten times. The chain couples TRBV4-3 to TRBJ1-1; D uncertain. With 1 base removed from V and 4 bases from J, the gap between germline ends came to 7 bases. The germline V gene has CDR1 LGHNA and CDR2 YSLEER. CDR3 length equals 13 residues. The CDR3 DNA reads TGCGCCAGCAGCCAAGCCGGGGTCACTGAAGCTTTCTTT. This codes for CASSQAGVTEAFF.

This clonotype was seen only a few times. This rearrangement joins TRBV7-2 to TRBJ1-2, with 7 bases aligning to TRBD1. This CDR3 spans 13 amino acids. Germline V gives CDR1 SGHTA, CDR2 FQGNSA. The V and J ends lost 5 bases and 7 bases, in that order; junction bases with no gene match: 7. CDR3 amino acids: CASSPGQEGGYTF. The CDR3 DNA reads TGTGCCAGCAGCCCAGGACAGGAGGGTGGCTACACCTTC.

This clonotype was counted only a few times. The chain carries TRBV29-1 and TRBJ2-1; D may be TRBD2 (6 bases). CDR1 and CDR2 from the germline V gene are SQVTM and ANQGSEA. The CDR3 runs to 13 residues. The V and J ends lost 6 bases and 4 bases respectively, with 13 bases between them. The CDR3 spells CSVERVRYNEQFF. In nucleotides, the CDR3 is TGCAGCGTGGAGCGGGTTCGTTACAATGAGCAGTTCTTC.

This sequence joins TRBV29-1 and TRBJ2-2; D is unresolved. V was shortened by 3 bases and J by 3 bases, with 8 bases between the two germline ends. The CDR3 has 13 amino acids. Germline CDR1 and CDR2: SQVTM and ANQGSEA. The CDR3 region is CSVERRDTGELFF. Here the CDR3 DNA reads TGCAGCGTTGAGCGCAGAGACACCGGGGAGCTGTTTTTT.

CDR3 region: CASSFRQVTYNEQFF. As DNA, the CDR3 is TGTGCCAGCAGCTTCAGACAAGTGACCTACAATGAGCAGTTCTTC. The chain employs TRBV7-2 and TRBJ2-1, with D uncertain. The V and J ends lost 3 bases and 2 bases respectively, with 11 bases between them. Per germline, CDR1 SGHTA and CDR2 FQGNSA. This CDR3 is 15 amino acids long.

The chain carries TRBV28 and TRBJ2-1; 9 bases are a match to TRBD2. Trimming at V came to 2 bases and at J to 8 bases, leaving 19 bases not matched to a gene. The CDR3 sequence is 19 residues long. Germline V gene lookup returns CDR1 MDHEN and CDR2 SYDVKM. The CDR3 sequence: CASSLRGDLAGRTWDEQFF. The CDR3 region has the DNA TGTGCCAGCAGTTTAAGGGGAGATCTAGCGGGGAGGACATGGGATGAGCAGTTCTTC.

The chain combines TRBV6-2 or TRBV6-3 with TRBJ2-7, with D tentatively TRBD2 (6 bases). Germline V gives CDR1 MNHEY, CDR2 SVGEGT. V was trimmed by 4 bases and J by 3 bases, leaving 19 bases between them. The CDR3 is 16 residues long. The CDR3 coding sequence is TGTGCCAGCAGTTCACTACCTAGCGCATGGTTCTACGAGCAGTACTTC. It encodes CASSSLPSAWFYEQYF.

This clonotype has a handful of counts. The chain couples TRBV15 to TRBJ2-7; D might be TRBD2 (5 bases). The CDR3 is 14 amino acids. Trimming took off 1 base at V and 3 bases at J, with 10 bases between the two ends. From germline, CDR1 is LNHNV and CDR2 YYDKDF (reference sequence). In DNA, the CDR3 is TGTGCCACCAGCAGAGCCTACGGGGTCTACGAGCAGTACTTC. Translating it yields CATSRAYGVYEQYF. Full variable domain (rest looked up from reference TRBV15 and TRBJ2-7): DAMVIQNPRYQVTQFGKPVTLSCSQTLNHNVMYWYQQKSSQAPKLLFHYYDKDFNNEADTPDNFQSRRPNTSFCFLDIRSPGLGDTAMYLCATSRAYGVYEQYFGPGTRLTVT.

The chain employs TRBV7-9 and TRBJ2-5; D is possibly TRBD1 (5 bases). This CDR3 comprises 13 residues. V was clipped by 5 bases and J by 5 bases, with 12 bases between them. Germline lookup yields CDR1 SEHNR and CDR2 FQNEAQ (reference sequence). CDR3 loop: CASSRGTTETQYF. CDR3 bases: TGTGCCAGCAGCAGGGGCACGACGGAGACCCAGTACTTC.

This rearrangement joins TRBV20-1 to TRBJ2-3, with 7 positions matching TRBD2. This CDR3 has 20 residues. V dropped 0 bases and J dropped 4; count of bases not matched to a gene: 22. The germline gives CDR1 DFQATT, CDR2 SNEGSKA (reference sequence). The DNA of the CDR3 is TGCAGTGCTAGAGATCGACGGGATCAAAGGGCGGGAGAAACCCCAGATACGCAGTATTTT. Its protein product is CSARDRRDQRAGETPDTQYF.

In this sample, this clonotype turned up a few times. V and J are TRBV20-1 and TRBJ2-2, with 12 bases fitting TRBD2. The V and J ends lost 3 bases and 2 bases, in that order; junction bases with no gene match: 4. The CDR3 has 16 residues. The germline gives CDR1 DFQATT, CDR2 SNEGSKA (reference sequence). This chain's CDR3 is CSASRLAGVNTGELFF. The CDR3 DNA follows: TGCAGTGCTAGCCGACTAGCGGGAGTTAACACCGGGGAGCTGTTTTTT.

The chain joins TRBV10-3 to TRBJ1-2, with a weak D call TRBD1 (6 bases). Germline V gene lookup returns CDR1 ENHRY and CDR2 SYGVKD. The V gene lost 2 bases and the J gene lost 4 bases, with 14 bases spanning the gap. The length of the CDR3 is 15 residues. The CDR3 region is CAISEPGVTLYGYTF. The CDR3 nucleotides are TGTGCCATCAGTGAGCCAGGGGTGACACTCTATGGCTACACCTTC.

This clonotype appeared a few times. This sequence joins TRBV5-5 and TRBJ1-2; D not certain. V shed 4 bases and J shed 2 bases, with 15 bases lying between them. The CDR3 runs to 15 residues. Germline CDR1 and CDR2: SGHKS and YYEKEE (reference sequence). The CDR3 is CASSRARQLNYGYTF. The CDR3 DNA is TGTGCCAGCAGCCGAGCCAGACAACTCAACTATGGCTACACCTTC.